These 5 T cell receptor beta chains came from one sample sequenced in a study of blood T cell repertoires in COVID-19. Some clones are missing from TCRdb's copy, which holds only in-frame ones; the method was immunoSEQ multiplex PCR. This sample has hundreds of thousands of clones, with about 83% found just once. Input material: peripheral blood. The origin of the receptors is a woman in her 30s with COVID-19, enrolled during active disease.

This chain uses TRBV7-9 with TRBJ2-3, with D unclear. The CDR3 length is 16 residues. Germline CDR1 is SEHNR and CDR2 is FQNEAQ (reference sequence). The V end lost 2 bases, the J end lost 1 base, and 13 bases lay between the germline ends. This chain's CDR3 is CASSLSPSWGTDTQYF. CDR3 DNA sequence: TGTGCCAGCAGCTTAAGTCCTAGTTGGGGCACAGATACGCAGTATTTT.

The count of this clone is one. The rearrangement joins TRBV4-2 to TRBJ2-7; 8 positions match TRBD2. The germline V gene encodes CDR1 LGHNA and CDR2 YNFKEQ. The CDR3 consists of 15 residues. Trimming at V came to 2 bases and at J to 5 bases, leaving 8 bases not matched to a gene. The CDR3 spells CASSQPSGSVDEQYF. In DNA form, the CDR3 reads TGTGCCAGCAGCCAACCCAGCGGGAGTGTCGACGAGCAGTACTTC.

The chain combines TRBV3-1 (or the pseudogene TRBV3-2) with TRBJ2-4; D is perhaps TRBD2 (6 bases). The CDR3 extends over 19 amino acids. Between the trimmed V and J ends, which lost 0 bases and 11 bases, there was a span of 29 bases. Germline V gene sequence: CDR1 LGHDT, CDR2 YNNKEL (reference sequence). CDR3 sequence reads: CASSQDPQAGPLPASVQYF. The CDR3 DNA follows: TGTGCCAGCAGCCAAGATCCCCAAGCCGGGCCCTTACCCGCTAGCGTTCAGTACTTC.

The rearrangement joins TRBV9 to TRBJ2-7, with 10 bases matching TRBD2. CDR3 length: 15 amino acids. V shed 3 bases, J shed 5 bases, and the junction held 8 bases outside the gene matches. Per germline, CDR1 SGDLS and CDR2 YYNGEE. CDR3 nucleotide sequence: TGTGCCAGCAGCGCCGGCTCTAGCGGGGGTGACGAGCAGTACTTC. This sequence encodes CASSAGSSGGDEQYF. The complete variable domain, with remaining parts taken from reference TRBV9 and TRBJ2-7, reads DSGVTQTPKHLITATGQRVTLRCSPRSGDLSVYWYQQSLDQGLQFLIQYYNGEERAKGNILERFSAQQFPDLHSELNLSSLELGDSALYFCASSAGSSGGDEQYFGPGTRLTVT.

The gene calls are TRBV27 and TRBJ1-2, with TRBD1 matching over 8 bases. The CDR3 is made up of 15 amino acids. Per germline, CDR1 MNHEY and CDR2 SMNVEV (reference sequence). The V segment lost 5 bases and the J segment 5 bases; nucleotides outside the gene matches: 10. CDR3 residues: CASSILGTGAYGYTF. The DNA for the CDR3 is TGTGCCAGCAGTATACTAGGGACAGGTGCTTATGGCTACACCTTC.